One and the same sample provided the 17 T cell receptor beta chains below, sequenced in a study of T cell repertoires in cytomegalovirus infection. Antigen specificity for these receptors is unknown. TCRdb fed the reads into MiXCR, producing one record per CDR3 protein. The table includes approximately 910,000 distinct CDR3 sequences, around a third detected once. The source was cultured CD8+ T cells from PBMCs, collected from culture after CMV antigen stimulation. Receptor source: a human donor in good health (CMV status not recorded). Some clones in this sample may be carry-over from other donors' samples.

The chain employs TRBV12-3 or TRBV12-4 and TRBJ1-6, with D tentatively TRBD1 (5 bases). CDR3 length: 18 residues. The V gene lost 7 bases and the J gene lost 0 bases, with 19 bases spanning the gap. CDR3 protein: CASTRDGETFSYNSPLHF. In DNA, the CDR3 is TGTGCCAGCACTCGGGACGGTGAAACCTTCTCCTATAATTCACCCCTCCACTTT.

This chain links TRBV4-2 with TRBJ1-1; 10 nucleotides line up with TRBD1. The ends lost 3 bases at V and 7 bases at J; junction bases unmatched: 2. The CDR3 loop spans 13 amino acids. Germline CDR1 and CDR2: LGHNA and YNFKEQ. DNA for the CDR3: TGTGCCAGCAGCCAGACAGGGGGCGATGAAGCTTTCTTT. This sequence encodes CASSQTGGDEAFF.

The V gene is TRBV7-9, the J gene TRBJ1-4; D remains unclear. V lost 5 bases, J lost 7 bases, and 14 bases lay in between. CDR1 is SEHNR and CDR2 is FQNEAQ in the germline V gene (reference sequence). The CDR3 is 14 amino acids. CDR3 sequence: CASSQDRGSEKLFF. The CDR3 nucleotides are TGTGCCAGCAGCCAAGACCGGGGAAGTGAAAAACTGTTTTTT. The entire variable domain, with the rest obtained from reference TRBV7-9 and TRBJ1-4, is as follows: DTGVSQNPRHKITKRGQNVTFRCDPISEHNRLYWYRQTLGQGPEFLTYFQNEAQLEKSRLLSDRFSAERPKGSFSTLEIQRTEQGDSAMYLCASSQDRGSEKLFFGSGTQLSVL.

The chain employs TRBV7-9 and TRBJ1-3; 7 bases map to TRBD1. The CDR3 extends over 16 amino acids. V gave up 5 bases and J gave up 4 bases; unmatched junction bases: 11. Germline V gene data show CDR1 as SEHNR and CDR2 as FQNEAQ (reference sequence). CDR3 amino acids: CASSHMSGTEGNTIYF. CDR3 coding DNA: TGTGCCAGCAGCCATATGTCCGGGACAGAAGGAAACACCATATATTTT.

The gene calls are TRBV6-2 or TRBV6-3 and TRBJ2-1, with 7 nucleotides matching TRBD2. The V and J ends lost 2 bases and 0 bases, in that order; junction bases with no gene match: 7. Per germline, CDR1 MNHEY and CDR2 SVGEGT. The CDR3 contains 17 residues. The CDR3 reads CASSYQVGGSSYNEQFF. The CDR3 nucleotides read TGTGCCAGCAGTTACCAGGTGGGGGGGAGCTCCTACAATGAGCAGTTCTTC.

This clonotype was found a few times. V is TRBV6-2 or TRBV6-3 and J is TRBJ2-1; 11 bases are shared with TRBD1. This CDR3 comprises 17 residues. Germline values: CDR1 MNHEY, CDR2 SVGEGT. The trim removed 4 bases at V and 8 bases at J, leaving 13 bases unmatched. The CDR3, as DNA: TGTGCCAGCAGTTCCCTGGACAGGGGGCGAATCAATGATGAGCAGTTCTTC. This translates into CASSSLDRGRINDEQFF.

This clonotype has a count of ten or more. This chain connects TRBV11-3 to TRBJ2-3, with 7 bases that match TRBD2. CDR1 and CDR2 (germline): SGHNT, YENEEA. The CDR3 is 15 amino acids. J lost 1 base, V lost 0 bases, and 1 base had no gene match. CDR3 sequence (DNA): TGTGCCAGCAGCTTAGAGGCGGGGGGCACAGATACGCAGTATTTT. Encoded protein: CASSLEAGGTDTQYF.

The chain has TRBV29-1 and TRBJ1-4; D unclear. The CDR3 is made up of 16 amino acids. With 0 bases removed from V and 5 bases from J, the gap between germline ends came to 16 bases. Germline CDR1 SQVTM, CDR2 ANQGSEA. CDR3: CSVEDLRESSNEKLFF. The DNA for the CDR3 is TGCAGCGTTGAAGATCTTCGGGAGTCCTCAAATGAAAAACTGTTTTTT.

In its sample, this clonotype was seen many times. CDR3 sequence (DNA): TGTGCCAGCAGCCCTGTACTGGGAGGGTACGAGCAGTACGTC. Translation: CASSPVLGGYEQYV. The genes are TRBV12-3 or TRBV12-4 and TRBJ2-7; 7 bases agree with TRBD2. There are 14 residues in the CDR3. V lost 6 bases, J lost 4 bases, and 9 bases stayed unmatched.

This chain links TRBV20-1 with TRBJ2-3; 9 nucleotides agree with TRBD2. This CDR3 has 14 amino acids. With V trimmed by 5 bases and J by 2 bases, 5 bases remained unmatched. The germline CDR1 and CDR2 sequences are DFQATT and SNEGSKA (reference sequence). CDR3 residues: CSASSGDNTDTQYF. The CDR3 bases are TGCAGTGCTTCTAGCGGGGACAACACAGATACGCAGTATTTT.

This clonotype has only a few counts. The rearrangement uses TRBV4-2 and TRBJ1-4; TRBD1 matches at 10 bases. Germline V gene data show CDR1 as LGHNA and CDR2 as YNFKEQ. The J segment lost 8 bases and the V segment lost 2 bases, leaving 5 bases of the junction unmatched. The CDR3 spans 15 residues. CDR3 sequence reads: CASSQTGTGDEKLFF. The CDR3 region has the DNA TGTGCCAGCAGCCAAACCGGGACAGGGGACGAAAAACTGTTTTTT.

This chain uses TRBV6-5 with TRBJ1-5; D not certain. The CDR3 covers 14 residues. Per the germline V gene, CDR1 is MNHEY and CDR2 is SVGAGI. Deletions cut 2 bases from V and 1 base from J, with 6 bases between. In nucleotides, the CDR3 is TGTGCCAGCAGTTACGGGATGAGCAATCAGCCCCAGCATTTT. It codes for CASSYGMSNQPQHF.

Many counts were recorded for this clonotype. The rearrangement joins TRBV7-8 to TRBJ1-2; D is possibly TRBD1 (5 bases). V was cut by 4 bases and J by 5 bases, with 23 bases left in between. Germline assignment: CDR1 SGHVS and CDR2 FQNEAQ. The length of the CDR3 is 17 residues. Here the CDR3 DNA reads TGTGCCAGCAGCTCGCGGGCCCGGGACCCTGGGATTTATGGCTACACCTTC. It specifies CASSSRARDPGIYGYTF.

The V and J genes are TRBV29-1 and TRBJ2-7; TRBD1 matches at 10 bases. The V gene end was trimmed by 0 bases and the J gene end by 4 bases; junction bases not matched to a gene: 12. Germline CDR1 reads SQVTM; CDR2 reads ANQGSEA. The CDR3 totals 17 residues. Here the CDR3 reads CSVEDTLSTGGFYEQYF. CDR3 bases: TGCAGCGTTGAAGACACCCTTTCGACAGGGGGCTTTTACGAGCAGTACTTC.

This clonotype was observed a few times. This chain connects TRBV4-1 to TRBJ1-6, with 10 nucleotides matching TRBD1. Germline assignment: CDR1 MGHRA and CDR2 YSYEKL. The CDR3 spans 15 residues. V gave up 2 bases and J gave up 7 bases; unmatched junction bases: 2. CDR3 sequence reads: CASSQPGQGNSPLHF. The CDR3 nucleotides are TGCGCCAGCAGCCAACCGGGACAGGGGAATTCACCCCTCCACTTT.

This clonotype occurred a few times. The chain uses TRBV7-9 and TRBJ2-3; 9 bases match TRBD1. V shed 4 bases, J shed 8 bases, and the junction held 22 bases outside the gene matches. Germline lookup yields CDR1 SEHNR and CDR2 FQNEAQ (reference sequence). The CDR3 sequence is 19 residues long. The CDR3 region is CASSSYILGRDRDVGTQYF. DNA of the CDR3: TGTGCCAGCAGCTCTTATATCCTAGGCCGGGACAGGGACGTCGGTACGCAGTATTTT.

This chain connects TRBV29-1 to TRBJ1-2; 8 bases align to TRBD1. J gave up 4 bases and V 2 bases, and 6 bases lay outside the gene matches. The CDR3 is 14 residues long. CDR1 SQVTM and CDR2 ANQGSEA come from the germline V gene. CDR3 amino acids: CSVELGTGLYGYTF. The DNA of the CDR3 is TGCAGCGTTGAACTGGGGACAGGCCTCTATGGCTACACCTTC.